These 14 T cell receptor beta chains were all obtained from the same sample, sequenced in a study of T cell responses to AZD1222 COVID-19 vaccine. The assay was immunoSEQ multiplex PCR, and TCRdb's table has in-frame clones only and misses some. The table has about 110,000 clones, about 88% seen once. The material was peripheral blood, obtained on day 0 of AZD1222 vaccination. Receptors were obtained from an adult in good health.

Written as DNA, the CDR3 is TGTGCCACCAGTGATGATATAGGGGGGGCCTCGGATACGCAGTATTTT. This encodes CATSDDIGGASDTQYF. The chain uses TRBV24-1 and TRBJ2-3, with D tentatively TRBD2 (7 bases). V was clipped by 3 bases and J by 6 bases, with 18 bases between them. Germline CDR1 is KGHDR and CDR2 is SFDVKD. The CDR3 sequence is 16 residues long.

The chain links TRBV2 to TRBJ2-1; D is unresolved. Looked up from germline, CDR1 is SNHLY and CDR2 is FYNNEI. This CDR3 contains 13 residues. The V gene lost 6 bases and the J gene lost 5 bases, with 11 bases spanning the gap. In DNA, the CDR3 is TGTGCCAGCAGCTTCGTCTCTCACAATGAGCAGTTCTTC. Encoded protein: CASSFVSHNEQFF.

This clone was found a few times. This chain connects TRBV28 to TRBJ1-5, with TRBD1 identical over 7 bases. CDR3 length: 16 residues. The germline gives CDR1 MDHEN, CDR2 SYDVKM. V dropped 3 bases and J dropped 7; count of bases not matched to a gene: 12. The CDR3: CASSFISGTGDQPQHF. For the CDR3, the DNA is TGTGCCAGCAGTTTTATCTCCGGCACAGGGGACCAGCCCCAGCATTTT. Filled out from reference TRBV28 and TRBJ1-5, the complete variable domain reads DVKVTQSSRYLVKRTGEKVFLECVQDMDHENMFWYRQDPGLGLRLIYFSYDVKMKEKGDIPEGYSVSREKKERFSLILESASTNQTSMYLCASSFISGTGDQPQHFGDGTRLSIL.

The chain joins TRBV19 to TRBJ2-7, with 8 positions matching TRBD1. Germline CDR1 reads LNHDA; CDR2 reads SQIVND (reference sequence). Trimming took 3 bases from V and 3 from J; bases not matched to a gene: 7. The CDR3 extends over 15 amino acids. CDR3 residues: CASSILTGASYEQYF. For the CDR3, the DNA is TGTGCCAGTAGTATCCTGACAGGGGCAAGCTACGAGCAGTACTTC.

The genes are TRBV6-5 and TRBJ1-1, with 7 bases that match TRBD1. This CDR3 comprises 13 residues. V was clipped by 5 bases and J by 5 bases; unmatched bases: 5. Germline V gene sequence: CDR1 MNHEY, CDR2 SVGAGI. The CDR3 DNA reads as TGTGCCAGCAGTCAGGGGGAGTGGACTGAAGCTTTCTTT. It codes for CASSQGEWTEAFF.

The chain recombines TRBV6-5 with TRBJ2-2; D possibly corresponds to TRBD2 (6 bases). Germline loops: CDR1 MNHEY, CDR2 SVGAGI. Trimming took off 3 bases at V and 6 bases at J, with 8 bases between the two ends. The CDR3 spans 13 residues. The CDR3 nucleotides read TGTGCCAGCAGTTATGGAGGGTCCGGGGAGCTGTTTTTT. It yields the protein CASSYGGSGELFF.

The chain combines TRBV21-1 with TRBJ2-7; TRBD2 was called by the table and not checked on the DNA. TRBV21-1 has pseudogene status. The CDR3 spans 13 residues. The CDR3 DNA sequence: TGTGCCAGCCCCCGGCGAGGGCGGTACGAGCAGTACGTC. It is translated as CASPRRGRYEQYV.

The chain joins TRBV9 to TRBJ2-2, with 12 bases aligning to TRBD2. This CDR3 comprises 15 residues. CDR1 and CDR2 from the germline V gene are SGDLS and YYNGEE. Losses at the gene ends were 5 bases for V and 3 bases for J; bases not matched to a gene: 2. CDR3 region: CASRRLAGDTGELFF. The DNA for the CDR3 is TGTGCCAGCAGGCGACTAGCGGGAGACACCGGGGAGCTGTTTTTT.

This clone came up once. The chain couples TRBV5-8 to TRBJ1-3; D call uncertain. Germline assignment: CDR1 SGHTS and CDR2 YDEGEE. The V and J ends lost 4 bases and 3 bases respectively, with 8 bases between them. The CDR3 covers 13 residues. The CDR3 loop reads CASSLHIGNTIYF. The CDR3 DNA sequence: TGTGCCAGCAGCCTGCACATTGGAAACACCATATATTTT.

The rearrangement uses TRBV14 and TRBJ2-5; D gene ambiguous. Germline V gene lookup returns CDR1 SGHDN and CDR2 FVKESK. The V end was cut by 3 bases, the J end by 5 bases, with 7 bases between. The CDR3 length is 12 residues. This CDR3 reads CASSHVAETQYF. DNA for the CDR3: TGTGCCAGCAGCCATGTGGCCGAGACCCAGTACTTC. The variable domain in full, with the rest retrieved from reference TRBV14 and TRBJ2-5, is EAGVTQFPSHSVIEKGQTVTLRCDPISGHDNLYWYRRVMGKEIKFLLHFVKESKQDESGMPNNRFLAERTGGTYSTLKVQPAELEDSGVYFCASSHVAETQYFGPGTRLLVL.

This chain uses TRBV5-1 with TRBJ2-2; the D gene is possibly TRBD1 (7 bases). The V end lost 1 base, the J end lost 1 base, and 11 bases lay between the germline ends. The germline V gene encodes CDR1 SGHRS and CDR2 YFSETQ. This CDR3 has 16 amino acids. CDR3 loop: CASSLFQGGNTGELFF. The CDR3, as DNA: TGCGCCAGCAGCTTGTTCCAGGGGGGGAACACCGGGGAGCTGTTTTTT.

This chain uses TRBV7-9 with TRBJ2-1; either TRBD1 or TRBD2 may supply D (5 bases each). V lost 5 bases and J 8 bases, leaving 10 bases between the germline ends. CDR1 SEHNR and CDR2 FQNEAQ come from the germline V gene (reference sequence). This CDR3 region has 12 residues. Here the CDR3 DNA reads TGTGCCAGCAGCCCCCAGGGACATGAGCAGTTCTTC. As protein: CASSPQGHEQFF.

This sequence joins TRBV27 and TRBJ1-4; 7 bases map to TRBD1. Germline V gene lookup returns CDR1 MNHEY and CDR2 SMNVEV (reference sequence). The CDR3 totals 14 residues. V shed 5 bases, J shed 8 bases, and the junction held 8 bases outside the gene matches. The CDR3 here is CASSLQGLGEKLFF. DNA of the CDR3: TGTGCCAGCAGTCTACAGGGGTTAGGGGAAAAACTGTTTTTT.

The chain has TRBV2 and TRBJ2-7; D may be TRBD2 (5 bases). Germline V lookup: CDR1 SNHLY, CDR2 FYNNEI. CDR3 length: 15 residues. Trimming removed 8 bases from V and 3 bases from J, with 20 bases in between. The CDR3 region has the DNA TGTGCCAGCCGAGAAGGGTCGAGGGCAAACTACGAGCAGTACGTC. Its protein product is CASREGSRANYEQYV.